This paragraph covers one T cell receptor beta chain sequence. Its antigen remains unknown. Every isolated RNA sample was fully reverse transcribed, so sequencing captured expressed TCRB transcripts. Method: immunoSEQ multiplex PCR; TCRdb's copy keeps in-frame clones and lacks some. The sample has some 22,000 clones, roughly three quarters seen once; the top ten hold 2.2%. Germline loops: CDR1 LGHNA, CDR2 YNFKEQ. This CDR3 spans 13 amino acids. V shed 3 bases and J shed 4 bases, with 6 bases lying between them. This specimen belongs to a study of beta chain features in type 1 diabetes. Study-wide results and limits: Within patients, naive, central memory and Treg TCRB repertoires seemed more similar than within healthy donors. In type 1 diabetes patients, VDJ junctions had fewer insertions; deletions at these junctions were more frequent.

The sequence came from a woman between 40 and 50 years old in good health. The rearrangement joins TRBV4-2 to TRBJ2-2; D not certain. The specimen was Tregs from blood. The CDR3 loop is CASSHPSTGELFF. The CDR3 region has the DNA TGTGCCAGCAGCCACCCTTCCACCGGGGAGCTGTTTTTT.